One sample yielded the 20 T cell receptor beta chains listed below, sequenced in a study of blood T cells in healthy people across ages. A second roughly 7 to 12 cycle PCR used barcoded and J-beta primers. TCRdb fed the 5' RACE reads into MiXCR, producing one record per CDR3 protein. The data contain about 830,000 distinct CDR3 sequences, 60% to 80% of them singletons. Specimen: blood. These receptor sequences come from a man aged 25 to 40 in good health.

The genes are TRBV20-1 and TRBJ2-4; D is uncertain. The J call may be faulty, since TRBJ2-7 better matches the DNA end. There are 14 residues in the CDR3. Germline CDR1 and CDR2: DFQATT and SNEGSKA (reference sequence). The CDR3 loop reads CSASTSRPSYEQYF. The CDR3 DNA sequence: TGCAGTGCTAGCACCAGCCGGCCATCCTACGAGCAGTACTTC.

V is TRBV12-3 or TRBV12-4 and J is TRBJ2-7, with D unresolved. CDR3 length equals 12 residues. Trimming cost V 7 bases and J 2 bases, with 9 bases left between them. CDR3 sequence reads: CASTRVPYEQYF. The CDR3, as DNA: TGTGCCAGCACCCGGGTCCCCTACGAGCAGTACTTC.

This sequence joins TRBV27 and TRBJ2-7; tentative D call: TRBD1 (5 bases). This CDR3 region has 14 residues. The germline V gene encodes CDR1 MNHEY and CDR2 SMNVEV (reference sequence). V lost 4 bases, J lost 2 bases, and 12 bases lay in between. CDR3 bases: TGTGCCAGCAGTTGGGCGACAGCTACCTACGAGCAGTACTTC. Translating gives CASSWATATYEQYF.

This clonotype was seen only a few times. The chain uses TRBV20-1 and TRBJ2-6; TRBD2 matches 13 bases. Germline lookup yields CDR1 DFQATT and CDR2 SNEGSKA (reference sequence). This CDR3 comprises 18 residues. Losses at the gene ends were 1 base for V and 0 bases for J; bases not matched to a gene: 3. The CDR3 is CSARAGLAGSSGANVLTF. As DNA, the CDR3 is TGCAGTGCTAGAGCGGGACTAGCGGGGAGCTCTGGGGCCAACGTCCTGACTTTC.

This clonotype was counted a few times. The J gene is TRBJ2-1, the V gene TRBV7-9, with 9 bases identical to TRBD2. Trimming at V came to 4 bases and at J to 5 bases, leaving 6 bases not matched to a gene. The CDR3 is 15 amino acids. The V gene's germline CDR1 is SEHNR and CDR2 FQNEAQ (reference sequence). The CDR3 is CASSSRTSDDNEQFF. Here the CDR3 DNA reads TGTGCCAGCAGCTCGCGGACTAGCGATGACAATGAGCAGTTCTTC.

This clonotype turned up a few times. The CDR3 here is CSVVRQQETQYF. CDR3 nucleotides: TGCAGCGTTGTGAGGCAGCAAGAGACCCAGTACTTC. This chain uses TRBV29-1 with TRBJ2-5, with D hard to call. Germline CDR1 SQVTM, CDR2 ANQGSEA. The V end was cut by 4 bases, the J end by 2 bases, with 8 bases between. The CDR3 contains 12 residues. The complete variable domain, with remaining parts taken from reference TRBV29-1 and TRBJ2-5, reads SAVISQKPSRDICQRGTSLTIQCQVDSQVTMMFWYRQQPGQSLTLIATANQGSEATYESGFVIDKFPISRPNLTFSTLTVSNMSPEDSSIYLCSVVRQQETQYFGPGTRLLVL.

This sequence joins TRBV5-1 and TRBJ1-1, with D possibly matching TRBD1 (5 bases). V lost 6 bases to trimming and J lost 3 bases, with 18 bases between them. The CDR3 covers 15 residues. Germline CDR1 and CDR2: SGHRS and YFSETQ. The CDR3 nucleotides read TGCGCCAGCACAAGAGGTACGGGGCAGCACACTGAAGCTTTCTTT. Its protein product is CASTRGTGQHTEAFF.

This clonotype turned up a few times. The chain has TRBV12-3 or TRBV12-4 and TRBJ2-6; D is unresolved. Deletions cut 2 bases from V and 0 bases from J, with 8 bases between. This CDR3 comprises 16 residues. CDR3 residues: CASSLFGDSGANVLTF. Written as DNA, the CDR3 is TGTGCCAGCAGTTTATTCGGCGACTCTGGGGCCAACGTCCTGACTTTC.

The rearrangement uses TRBV7-9 and TRBJ2-7; D gene uncertain. The CDR3 is made up of 13 amino acids. CDR1 SEHNR and CDR2 FQNEAQ come from the germline V gene (reference sequence). Between the trimmed V and J ends, which lost 2 bases and 2 bases, there was a span of 7 bases. The CDR3 spells CASSLFQPYEQYF. CDR3 sequence (DNA): TGTGCCAGCAGCTTATTCCAACCCTACGAGCAGTACTTC.

This clonotype was seen only a few times. The chain combines TRBV12-3 or TRBV12-4 with TRBJ2-7; the D gene is possibly TRBD1 (6 bases). Trimming removed 2 bases from V and 6 bases from J, with 11 bases in between. The CDR3 length is 13 residues. The chain's CDR3 is CASSLSRGREQYF. CDR3 in DNA: TGTGCCAGCAGTTTAAGCAGGGGTCGCGAGCAGTACTTC.

The chain joins TRBV21-1 to TRBJ2-4. TRBV21-1 has pseudogene status. The CDR3 sequence is 16 residues long. DNA of the CDR3: TGTGCCAGCAGCAAAATACAGAACCTGGCCAAAAACATTCAGTACTTC. Its translation: CASSKIQNLAKNIQYF.

This clonotype has a handful of counts. The rearrangement links TRBV29-1 to TRBJ2-1; D ambiguous. Germline-derived CDR1 and CDR2 are SQVTM and ANQGSEA. The CDR3 runs to 12 residues. The V end lost 2 bases, the J end lost 6 bases, and 8 bases lay between the germline ends. The CDR3 reads CSVEFQTNEQFF. CDR3 bases: TGCAGCGTTGAATTCCAGACCAATGAGCAGTTCTTC.

This clonotype was counted a few times. The rearrangement joins TRBV4-2 to TRBJ2-1, with a weak D call TRBD2 (6 bases). Germline lookup yields CDR1 LGHNA and CDR2 YNFKEQ. The germline V and J ends were trimmed by 6 bases and 2 bases, with 14 bases remaining between them. This CDR3 is 15 amino acids long. CDR3 region: CASRGGGSTYNEQFF. CDR3 in DNA: TGTGCCAGCAGGGGAGGCGGCTCTACCTACAATGAGCAGTTCTTC.

J is TRBJ2-7 and V is TRBV7-9, with TRBD1 matching over 7 bases. With the DNA end fitting TRBJ2-5 better, the J assignment may be wrong. This CDR3 region has 14 residues. Germline V CDR1 and CDR2: SEHNR, FQNEAQ (reference sequence). The DNA for the CDR3 is TGTGCCAGCAGCCACAGGGGATCGAAAGAGACCCAGTACTTC. This encodes CASSHRGSKETQYF.

This clonotype appeared many times. The chain joins TRBV20-1 to TRBJ2-1; the D gene is possibly TRBD1 (5 bases). The CDR3 covers 13 residues. Trimming removed 3 bases at V and 9 bases at J, with 15 bases between. CDR1 is DFQATT, CDR2 SNEGSKA, per germline (reference sequence). The CDR3, as DNA: TGCAGTGCTAGCGCCACCAGGGTTGGTGAGCAGTTCTTC. Translation gives CSASATRVGEQFF.

The chain couples TRBV20-1 to TRBJ1-5; D uncertain. Trimming cost V 7 bases and J 7 bases, with 14 bases left between them. Germline lookup yields CDR1 DFQATT and CDR2 SNEGSKA (reference sequence). CDR3 length equals 12 residues. Here the CDR3 reads CSVSRKNQPQHF. CDR3 DNA sequence: TGCAGTGTCAGCAGGAAGAACCAGCCCCAGCATTTT.

The V call is TRBV6-2 or TRBV6-3, the J call TRBJ2-5; the D gene could be TRBD1 or TRBD2 (6 bases each). The V end lost 7 bases, the J end lost 5 bases, and 14 bases lay between the germline ends. This CDR3 is built from 13 residues. CDR1 is MNHEY, CDR2 SVGEGT, per germline. The CDR3 sequence is CASNGWGAETQYF. CDR3 nucleotide sequence: TGTGCCAGCAATGGTTGGGGGGCCGAGACCCAGTACTTC.

Many counts were recorded for this clonotype. This rearrangement joins TRBV29-1 to TRBJ2-3; unclear D gene. This CDR3 comprises 11 residues. Germline loops: CDR1 SQVTM, CDR2 ANQGSEA. V was clipped by 5 bases and J by 4 bases, with 7 bases between them. In DNA form, the CDR3 reads TGCAGCGTTCTTTCCTCAGATACGCAGTATTTT. Amino acids: CSVLSSDTQYF.

The chain is built from TRBV12-3 or TRBV12-4 and TRBJ2-1; no firm D call. The V gene lost 2 bases and the J gene lost 9 bases, with 14 bases spanning the gap. The CDR3 loop spans 14 amino acids. The CDR3 DNA sequence: TGTGCCAGCAGTTTATACAGCCTAAAGGTTGAGCAGTTCTTC. Its protein is CASSLYSLKVEQFF.

This sequence joins TRBV5-1 and TRBJ2-1; no clear D. Trimming took off 4 bases at V and 0 bases at J, with 14 bases between the two ends. This CDR3 region has 16 residues. CDR1 SGHRS and CDR2 YFSETQ come from the germline V gene. CDR3 in DNA: TGCGCCAGCAGCATCGGGTCCTTAAACTCCTACAATGAGCAGTTCTTC. Its protein is CASSIGSLNSYNEQFF. The complete variable domain, with remaining parts taken from reference TRBV5-1 and TRBJ2-1, reads KAGVTQTPRYLIKTRGQQVTLSCSPISGHRSVSWYQQTPGQGLQFLFEYFSETQRNKGNFPGRFSGRQFSNSRSEMNVSTLELGDSALYLCASSIGSLNSYNEQFFGPGTRLTVL.